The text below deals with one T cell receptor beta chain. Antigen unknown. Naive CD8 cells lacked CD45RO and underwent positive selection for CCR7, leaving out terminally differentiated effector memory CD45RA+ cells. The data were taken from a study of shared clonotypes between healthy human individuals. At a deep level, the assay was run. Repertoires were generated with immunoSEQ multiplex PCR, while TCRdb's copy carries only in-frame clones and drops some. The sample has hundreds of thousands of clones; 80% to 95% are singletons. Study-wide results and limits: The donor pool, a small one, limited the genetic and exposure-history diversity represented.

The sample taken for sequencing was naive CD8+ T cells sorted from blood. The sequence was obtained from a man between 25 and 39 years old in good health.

For the CDR3, the DNA is TGTGCCAGCATCCTGGGGGCAGTTGAGCAGTTCTTC. This codes for CASILGAVEQFF. The rearrangement joins TRBV21-1 to TRBJ2-1; the table assigns TRBD1, which was not confirmed against the DNA. TRBV21-1 is a pseudogene. This CDR3 is built from 12 residues.